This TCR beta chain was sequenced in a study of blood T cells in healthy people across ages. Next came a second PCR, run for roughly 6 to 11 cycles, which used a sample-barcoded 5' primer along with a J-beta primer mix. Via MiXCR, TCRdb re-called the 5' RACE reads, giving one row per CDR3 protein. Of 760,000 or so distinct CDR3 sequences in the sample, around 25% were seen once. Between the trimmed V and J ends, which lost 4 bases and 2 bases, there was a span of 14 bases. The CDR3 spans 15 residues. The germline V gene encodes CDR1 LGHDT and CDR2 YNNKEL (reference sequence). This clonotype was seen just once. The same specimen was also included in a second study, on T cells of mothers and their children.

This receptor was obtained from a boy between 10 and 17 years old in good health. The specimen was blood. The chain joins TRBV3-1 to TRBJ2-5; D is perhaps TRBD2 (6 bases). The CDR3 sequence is CASSRANRGQETQYF. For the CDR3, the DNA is TGTGCCAGCAGCCGAGCTAATCGGGGGCAAGAGACCCAGTACTTC.